Given below is one T cell receptor beta chain in context. The antigen is undetermined. With 60 Vbeta and 13 Jbeta primers, the PCR was carried out. Authors' methods: In a later analysis, some 10 million of tens of millions of unique beta chains occurred in at least two donors. Sequencing was performed with immunoSEQ multiplex PCR; in TCRdb, only in-frame clones are kept and a portion is missing. V and J calls plus clone size are reproduced from that table; the DNA served to infer D and trimming. The sample consists of approximately 150,000 clones, around 80% of them appearing once. These data originate in a study of cytomegalovirus exposure and HLA in healthy donors. V lost 6 bases to trimming and J lost 7 bases, with 21 bases between them. This CDR3 has 15 amino acids. CDR1 is MNHEY and CDR2 is SMNVEV in the germline V gene (reference sequence). Study-level results: It was shown in a later analysis that HLA-associated TCR beta chains were more clonally expanded than other, equally common chains.

The sample consisted of PBMCs. This receptor was taken from a woman between 25 and 40 years old in good health and CMV-seronegative. The V call is TRBV27, the J call TRBJ1-1; perhaps TRBD1 as D (5 bases). The DNA for the CDR3 is TGTGCCAGCAGCCTTACTTACTCCGGGGGGGGTGAAGCTTTCTTT. This sequence encodes CASSLTYSGGGEAFF.